This is a list of T cell receptor beta chains from one sample in a study of CD8+ T cells in alopecia areata. Produced via immunoSEQ multiplex PCR; TCRdb's table is partial and in-frame only. The sample comprises about 190,000 clones, around 60% of which are singletons, and around 0.69% rests with the top ten. Material: CD4+ T cells sorted from blood, obtained at week 4, from a patient treated with tofacitinib. The receptors derive from a human donor with alopecia areata. The CDR3 runs from the conserved cysteine through the conserved F or W. Each record gives: V gene, J gene, clone size, CDR3 protein. The listing skips clone size in some rows; elsewhere it reads once, few, many or a size class.

TRBV30	TRBJ2-1	-	CAWKRTLGGGLRGEQFF
TRBV5-4	TRBJ2-3	-	CASSFGGAGEDTQYF
TRBV19	TRBJ1-5	-	CASSAGRGFGQPQHF
TRBV5-5	TRBJ1-1	once	CASSGTPGQVNTEAFF
TRBV6-5	TRBJ1-5	few	CASRRDRDQPQHF
TRBV5-1	TRBJ2-7	-	CASSFALAAYEQYF
TRBV29-1	TRBJ2-2	few	CSAPGTGGYGELFF
TRBV4-2	TRBJ2-4	-	CASSQDITSPPNIQYF
TRBV30	TRBJ1-1	-	CAWSVEFLMNTEAFF
TRBV5-4	TRBJ2-3	few	CASSLLSSDTQYF
TRBV29-1	TRBJ2-5	-	CSVALGGVRETQYF
TRBV18	TRBJ1-5	-	CASSPMGQGGNQPQHF
TRBV29-1	TRBJ2-5	-	CSVGADQETQYF
TRBV6-5	TRBJ1-1	-	CASRLRDTTEAFF
TRBV7-2	TRBJ2-7	-	CASSFGGTAYEQYF
TRBV5-6	TRBJ2-5	-	CASSGVFRRPGETQYF
TRBV7-9	TRBJ2-3	few	CASRDGSTDTQYF
TRBV29-1	TRBJ1-1	-	CSIMGGDLNTEAFF
TRBV5-1	TRBJ2-3	-	CASSLGQGLTDTQYF
TRBV15	TRBJ2-5	few	CATSRGRASGRFQETQYF